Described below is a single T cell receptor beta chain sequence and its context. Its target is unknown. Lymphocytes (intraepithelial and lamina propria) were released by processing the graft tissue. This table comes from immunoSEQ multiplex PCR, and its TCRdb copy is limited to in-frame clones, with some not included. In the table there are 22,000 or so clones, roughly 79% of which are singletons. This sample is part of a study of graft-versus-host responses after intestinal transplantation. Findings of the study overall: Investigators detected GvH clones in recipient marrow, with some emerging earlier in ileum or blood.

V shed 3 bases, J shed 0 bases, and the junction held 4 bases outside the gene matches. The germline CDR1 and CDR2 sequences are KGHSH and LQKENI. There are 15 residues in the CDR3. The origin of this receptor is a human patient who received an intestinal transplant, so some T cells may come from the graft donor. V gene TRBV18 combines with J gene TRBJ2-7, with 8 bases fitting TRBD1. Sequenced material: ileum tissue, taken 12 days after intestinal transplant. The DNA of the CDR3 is TGTGCCAGCTCACCCGGACAGGGCAGCTCCTACGAGCAGTACTTC. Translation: CASSPGQGSSYEQYF.